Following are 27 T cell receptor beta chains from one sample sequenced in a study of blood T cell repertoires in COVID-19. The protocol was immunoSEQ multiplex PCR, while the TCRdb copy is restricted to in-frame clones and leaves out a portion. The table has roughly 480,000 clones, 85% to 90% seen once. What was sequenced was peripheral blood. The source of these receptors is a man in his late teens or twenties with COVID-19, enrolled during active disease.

CDR3 residues: CASSELSGGTVVTDTQYF. The CDR3 DNA is TGTGCCAGCAGTGAATTAAGCGGGGGGACCGTGGTCACAGATACGCAGTATTTT. J is TRBJ2-3 and V is TRBV2; 9 bases map to TRBD2. The CDR3 length is 18 residues. Germline trimming cut 2 bases from V and 2 bases from J; bases unmatched to any gene: 11. The germline gives CDR1 SNHLY, CDR2 FYNNEI.

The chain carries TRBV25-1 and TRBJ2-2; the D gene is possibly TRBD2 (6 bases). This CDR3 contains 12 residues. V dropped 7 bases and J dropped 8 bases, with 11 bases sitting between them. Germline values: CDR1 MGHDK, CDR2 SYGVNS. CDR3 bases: TGTGCCAGCACTAGTGGGACTGGGGAGCTGTTTTTT. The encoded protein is CASTSGTGELFF.

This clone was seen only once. As DNA, the CDR3 is TGTGCCAGCCAGGTGGGGGCTAGCGGCTACAATGAGCAGTTCTTC. Its protein product is CASQVGASGYNEQFF. The chain uses TRBV27 and TRBJ2-1; a weak D match, TRBD2 (7 bases). Trimming shortened V by 8 bases and J by 3 bases, and 17 bases separated the two germline ends. The CDR3 covers 15 residues. The germline CDR1 and CDR2 sequences are MNHEY and SMNVEV (reference sequence).

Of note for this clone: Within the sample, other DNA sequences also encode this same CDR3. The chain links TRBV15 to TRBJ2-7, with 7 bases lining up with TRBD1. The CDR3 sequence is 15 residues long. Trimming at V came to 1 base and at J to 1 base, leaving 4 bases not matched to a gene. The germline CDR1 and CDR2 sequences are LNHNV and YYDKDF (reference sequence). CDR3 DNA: TGTGCCACCAGCAGAGGACAGGGATTATCCTACGAGCAGTACTTC. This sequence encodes CATSRGQGLSYEQYF.

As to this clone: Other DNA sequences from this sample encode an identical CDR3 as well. Here the CDR3 reads CASSGGSYEQYF. CDR3 in DNA: TGCGCCAGCAGCGGGGGGTCCTACGAGCAGTACTTC. The chain links TRBV5-1 to TRBJ2-7, with D possibly being TRBD2 (6 bases). Trimming cost V 4 bases and J 1 base, with 6 bases left between them. Germline-derived CDR1 and CDR2 are SGHRS and YFSETQ. This CDR3 spans 12 amino acids. Together with reference TRBV5-1 and TRBJ2-7, the CDR3 gives the full variable domain: KAGVTQTPRYLIKTRGQQVTLSCSPISGHRSVSWYQQTPGQGLQFLFEYFSETQRNKGNFPGRFSGRQFSNSRSEMNVSTLELGDSALYLCASSGGSYEQYFGPGTRLTVT.

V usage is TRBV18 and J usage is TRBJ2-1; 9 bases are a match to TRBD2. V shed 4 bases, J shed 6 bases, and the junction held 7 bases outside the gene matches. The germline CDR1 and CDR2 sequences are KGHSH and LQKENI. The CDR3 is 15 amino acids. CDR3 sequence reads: CASSQRRGGFNEQFF. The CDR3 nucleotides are TGTGCCAGCTCACAAAGGCGGGGGGGTTTCAATGAGCAGTTCTTC.

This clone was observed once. In DNA, the CDR3 is TGTGCCAGCTCAACTAGCTCATGGGAGCAGTTCTTC. As protein: CASSTSSWEQFF. The rearrangement links TRBV18 to TRBJ2-1, with TRBD2 as a possible D gene (6 bases). Germline V CDR1 and CDR2: KGHSH, LQKENI. Deletions cut 5 bases from V and 10 bases from J, with 12 bases between. The CDR3 spans 12 residues.

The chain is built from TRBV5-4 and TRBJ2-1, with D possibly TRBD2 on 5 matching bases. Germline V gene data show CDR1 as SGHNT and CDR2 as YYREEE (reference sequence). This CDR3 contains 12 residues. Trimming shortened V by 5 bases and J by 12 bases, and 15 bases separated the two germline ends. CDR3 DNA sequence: TGTGCCAGCAGTCCGGACGGCGGAGGGCAGTTCTTC. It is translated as CASSPDGGGQFF.

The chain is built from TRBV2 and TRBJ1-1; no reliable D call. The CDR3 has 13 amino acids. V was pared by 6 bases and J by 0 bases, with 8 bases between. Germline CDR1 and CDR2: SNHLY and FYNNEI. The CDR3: CASRVYMNTEAFF. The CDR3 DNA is TGTGCCAGCAGAGTGTACATGAACACTGAAGCTTTCTTT.

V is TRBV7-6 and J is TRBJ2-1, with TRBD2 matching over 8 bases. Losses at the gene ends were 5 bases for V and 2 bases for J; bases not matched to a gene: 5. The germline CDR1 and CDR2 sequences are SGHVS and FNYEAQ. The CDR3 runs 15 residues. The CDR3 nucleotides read TGTGCCAGCAGCGCAGCGGGAGTACCCTACAATGAGCAGTTCTTC. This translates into CASSAAGVPYNEQFF.

The CDR3 region has the DNA TGTGCCAGCTCACCTCCCACCGGGGGTGATGAAAAACTGTTTTTT. It is translated as CASSPPTGGDEKLFF. This rearrangement joins TRBV18 to TRBJ1-4, with D possibly being TRBD1 (5 bases). V lost 3 bases and J lost 6, with 14 bases in between. Looked up from germline, CDR1 is KGHSH and CDR2 is LQKENI. CDR3 size: 15 residues. Based on the CDR3 plus reference TRBV18 and TRBJ1-4, the full variable domain is NAGVMQNPRHLVRRRGQEARLRCSPMKGHSHVYWYRQLPEEGLKFMVYLQKENIIDESGMPKERFSAEFPKEGPSILRIQQVVRGDSAAYFCASSPPTGGDEKLFFGSGTQLSVL.

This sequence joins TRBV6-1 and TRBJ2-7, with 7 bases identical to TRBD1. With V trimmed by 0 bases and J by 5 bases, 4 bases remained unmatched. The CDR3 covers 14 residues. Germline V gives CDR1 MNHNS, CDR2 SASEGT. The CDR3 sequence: CASSEAWTGHEQYF. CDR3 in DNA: TGTGCCAGCAGTGAAGCGTGGACAGGTCACGAGCAGTACTTC.

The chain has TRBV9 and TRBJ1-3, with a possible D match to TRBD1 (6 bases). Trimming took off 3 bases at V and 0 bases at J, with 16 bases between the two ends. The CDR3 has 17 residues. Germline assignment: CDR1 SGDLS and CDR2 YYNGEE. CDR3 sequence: CASSARQETYSGNTIYF. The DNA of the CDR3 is TGTGCCAGCAGCGCCCGACAGGAGACTTACTCTGGAAACACCATATATTTT. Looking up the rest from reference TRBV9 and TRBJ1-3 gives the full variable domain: DSGVTQTPKHLITATGQRVTLRCSPRSGDLSVYWYQQSLDQGLQFLIQYYNGEERAKGNILERFSAQQFPDLHSELNLSSLELGDSALYFCASSARQETYSGNTIYFGEGSWLTVV.

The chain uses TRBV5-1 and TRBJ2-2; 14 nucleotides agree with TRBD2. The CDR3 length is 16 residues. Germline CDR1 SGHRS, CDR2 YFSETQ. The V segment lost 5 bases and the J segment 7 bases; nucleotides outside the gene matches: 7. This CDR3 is CASRPGLAGAGGELFF. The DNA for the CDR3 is TGCGCCAGCAGGCCGGGACTAGCGGGAGCAGGCGGGGAGCTGTTTTTT.

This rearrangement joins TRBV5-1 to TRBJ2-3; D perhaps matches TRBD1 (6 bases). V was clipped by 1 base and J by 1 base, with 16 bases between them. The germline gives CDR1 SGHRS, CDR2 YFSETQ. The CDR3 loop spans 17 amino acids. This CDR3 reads CASSLTGPIRGTDTQYF. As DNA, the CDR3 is TGCGCCAGCAGCTTGACAGGGCCGATTCGGGGCACAGATACGCAGTATTTT. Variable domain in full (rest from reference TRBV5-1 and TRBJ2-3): KAGVTQTPRYLIKTRGQQVTLSCSPISGHRSVSWYQQTPGQGLQFLFEYFSETQRNKGNFPGRFSGRQFSNSRSEMNVSTLELGDSALYLCASSLTGPIRGTDTQYFGPGTRLTVL.

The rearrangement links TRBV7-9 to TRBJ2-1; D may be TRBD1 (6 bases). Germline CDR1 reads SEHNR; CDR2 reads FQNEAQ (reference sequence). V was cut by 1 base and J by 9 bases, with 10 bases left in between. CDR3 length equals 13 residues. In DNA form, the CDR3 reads TGTGCCAGCAGCTTAGTGGGGGCTAGTGAGCAGTTCTTC. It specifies CASSLVGASEQFF.

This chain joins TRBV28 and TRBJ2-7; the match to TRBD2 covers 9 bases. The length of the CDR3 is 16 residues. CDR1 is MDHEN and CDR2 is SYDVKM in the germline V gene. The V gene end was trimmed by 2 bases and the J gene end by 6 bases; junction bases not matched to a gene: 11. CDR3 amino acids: CASSLVRSGRTGEQYF. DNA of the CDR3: TGTGCCAGCAGTTTAGTCAGAAGCGGGAGGACAGGCGAGCAGTACTTC.

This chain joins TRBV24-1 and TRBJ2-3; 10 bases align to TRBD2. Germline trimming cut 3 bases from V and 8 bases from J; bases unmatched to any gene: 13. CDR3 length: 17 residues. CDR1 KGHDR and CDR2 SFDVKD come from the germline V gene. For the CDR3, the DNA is TGTGCCACCAGTGATCCCCTCCGACTAGCGGGTGTCAGTACGCAGTATTTT. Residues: CATSDPLRLAGVSTQYF.

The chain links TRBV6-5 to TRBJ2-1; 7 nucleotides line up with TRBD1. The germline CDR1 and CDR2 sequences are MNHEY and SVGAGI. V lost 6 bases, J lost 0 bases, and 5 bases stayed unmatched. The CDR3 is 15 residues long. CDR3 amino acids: CASRPGQISYNEQFF. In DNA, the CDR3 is TGTGCCAGCAGGCCGGGACAGATCTCCTACAATGAGCAGTTCTTC.

The chain's CDR3 is CASSQQGQNSPLHF. The CDR3 region has the DNA TGTGCCAGCAGCCAACAGGGGCAAAATTCACCCCTCCACTTT. V is TRBV9 and J is TRBJ1-6, with TRBD1 matching over 7 bases. V shed 4 bases, J shed 7 bases, and the junction held 5 bases outside the gene matches. Germline values: CDR1 SGDLS, CDR2 YYNGEE. The CDR3 loop spans 14 amino acids.

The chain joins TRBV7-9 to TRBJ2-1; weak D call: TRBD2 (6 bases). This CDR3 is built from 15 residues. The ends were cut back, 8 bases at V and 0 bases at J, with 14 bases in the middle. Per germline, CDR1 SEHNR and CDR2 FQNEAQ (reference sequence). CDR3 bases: TGTGCCAGCGTGGGACTGGAGAGCTCCTACAATGAGCAGTTCTTC. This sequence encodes CASVGLESSYNEQFF.

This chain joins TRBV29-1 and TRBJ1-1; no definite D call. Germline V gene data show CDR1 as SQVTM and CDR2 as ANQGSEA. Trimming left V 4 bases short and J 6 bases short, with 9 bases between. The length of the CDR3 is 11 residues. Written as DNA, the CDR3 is TGCAGCGTTGCGACGGAGGCTGAAGCTTTCTTT. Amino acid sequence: CSVATEAEAFF.

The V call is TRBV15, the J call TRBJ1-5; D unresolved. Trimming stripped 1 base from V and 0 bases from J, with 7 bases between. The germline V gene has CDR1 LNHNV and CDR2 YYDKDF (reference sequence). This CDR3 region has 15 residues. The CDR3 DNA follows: TGTGCCACCAGCAGAGCCCTCGGTAGCAATCAGCCCCAGCATTTT. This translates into CATSRALGSNQPQHF.

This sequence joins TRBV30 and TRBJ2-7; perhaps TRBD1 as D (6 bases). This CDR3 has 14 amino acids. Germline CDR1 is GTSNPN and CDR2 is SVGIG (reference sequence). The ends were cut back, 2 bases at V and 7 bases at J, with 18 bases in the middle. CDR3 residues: CAWSRGRGVHEQYF. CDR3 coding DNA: TGTGCCTGGAGTCGTGGCAGGGGCGTCCATGAGCAGTACTTC.

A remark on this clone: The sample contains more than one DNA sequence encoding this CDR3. In DNA, the CDR3 is TGCGCCAGCAGCCAAGATCTGGGGGGCACTGAAGCTTTCTTT. This translates into CASSQDLGGTEAFF. The chain carries TRBV4-1 and TRBJ1-1; D may be TRBD1 (5 bases). The CDR3 runs 14 residues. Germline loops: CDR1 MGHRA, CDR2 YSYEKL. Trimming left V 0 bases short and J 4 bases short, with 9 bases between.

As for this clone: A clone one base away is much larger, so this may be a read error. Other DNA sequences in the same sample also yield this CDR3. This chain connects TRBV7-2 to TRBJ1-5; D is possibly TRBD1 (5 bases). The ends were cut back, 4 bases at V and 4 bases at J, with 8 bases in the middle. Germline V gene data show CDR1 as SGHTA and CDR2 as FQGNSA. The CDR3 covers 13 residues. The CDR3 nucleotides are TGTGCCAGCAGCTCCCAGGGAAATCAGCCCCAGCATTTT. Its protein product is CASSSQGNQPQHF. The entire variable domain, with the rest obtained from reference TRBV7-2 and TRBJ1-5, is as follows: GAGVSQSPSNKVTEKGKDVELRCDPISGHTALYWYRQSLGQGLEFLIYFQGNSAPDKSGLPSDRFSAERTGGSVSTLTIQRTQQEDSAVYLCASSSQGNQPQHFGDGTRLSIL.

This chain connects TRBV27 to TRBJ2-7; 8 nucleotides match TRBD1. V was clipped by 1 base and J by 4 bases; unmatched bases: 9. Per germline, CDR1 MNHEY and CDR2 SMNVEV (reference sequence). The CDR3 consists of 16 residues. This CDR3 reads CASSLYPPGQGYEQYF. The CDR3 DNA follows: TGTGCCAGCAGTTTATATCCCCCCGGACAGGGATACGAGCAGTACTTC.